This T cell receptor beta chain came from a study of post-analysis software for immune sequencing data. In the case of this clonotype: As yet, its antigen is unknown.

Trimming at V came to 5 bases and at J to 0 bases, leaving 10 bases not matched to a gene. Looked up from germline, CDR1 is PRHDT and CDR2 is FYEKMQ (reference sequence). CDR3 size: 17 residues. Study findings and constraints: By F measure, samples from a shared preparation batch strongly co-clustered.

Unique molecular identifiers were carried by the TCR beta cDNA libraries. Each CDR3 protein gets one entry after TCRdb re-called the PCR reads with MiXCR. The sample includes over 150,000 distinct CDR3 sequences, around 36% of them seen just once. The chain employs TRBV13 and TRBJ2-3, with 8 positions matching TRBD2. The source was blood, collected after autologous hematopoietic stem cell transplantation. The receptor comes from a girl between 10 and 17 years old with multiple sclerosis. The CDR3 DNA sequence: TGTGCCAGCAGCCTGCCGGGACTAGGTTCTAGCACAGATACGCAGTATTTT. It codes for CASSLPGLGSSTDTQYF. The full variable domain, in which reference TRBV13 and TRBJ2-3 provide the parts outside the CDR3, is AAGVIQSPRHLIKEKRETATLKCYPIPRHDTVYWYQQGPGQDPQFLISFYEKMQSDKGSIPDRFSAQQFSDYHSELNMSSLELGDSALYFCASSLPGLGSSTDTQYFGPGTRLTVL.